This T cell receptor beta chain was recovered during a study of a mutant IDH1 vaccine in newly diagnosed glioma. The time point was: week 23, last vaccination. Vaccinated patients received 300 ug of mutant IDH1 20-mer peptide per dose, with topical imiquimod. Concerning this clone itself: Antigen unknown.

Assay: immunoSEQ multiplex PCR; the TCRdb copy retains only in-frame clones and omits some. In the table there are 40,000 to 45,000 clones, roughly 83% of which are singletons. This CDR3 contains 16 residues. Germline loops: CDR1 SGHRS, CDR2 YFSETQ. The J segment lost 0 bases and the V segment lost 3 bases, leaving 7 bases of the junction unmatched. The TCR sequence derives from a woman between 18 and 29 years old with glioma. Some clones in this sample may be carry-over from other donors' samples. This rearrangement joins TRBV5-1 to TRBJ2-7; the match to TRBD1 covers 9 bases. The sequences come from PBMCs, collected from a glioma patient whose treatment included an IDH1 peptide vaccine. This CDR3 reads CASSSRRQGGSYEQYF. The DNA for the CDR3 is TGCGCCAGCAGCTCAAGAAGACAGGGGGGCTCCTACGAGCAGTACTTC.